The 10 T cell receptor beta chains below were found in one sample sequenced in a study of memory CD4+ T cells and cytomegalovirus serostatus. The assay was immunoSEQ multiplex PCR, and TCRdb's table has in-frame clones only and misses some. This table has 60,000 or so clones, approximately 86% appearing once. Single viable CD3+CD4+CD8-CD45RO+ cells were sorted as the memory CD4+ T cells. Sequencing input: memory CD4+ T cells from blood. The receptor set was obtained from an adult in good health and CMV-seronegative. Some clones in this sample may be carry-over from other donors' samples.

The chain combines TRBV29-1 with TRBJ2-5, with D perhaps TRBD2 (5 bases). The germline V gene has CDR1 SQVTM and CDR2 ANQGSEA. The CDR3 is 13 amino acids. Trimming stripped 7 bases from V and 5 bases from J, with 17 bases between. CDR3 loop: CSADGNSGETQYF. The DNA for the CDR3 is TGCAGCGCCGACGGGAATTCGGGGGAGACCCAGTACTTC.

This rearrangement joins TRBV7-9 to TRBJ1-2; 10 bases map to TRBD1. J was trimmed by 6 bases and V by 1 base; bases with no gene match: 2. CDR3 length: 14 residues. Per the germline V gene, CDR1 is SEHNR and CDR2 is FQNEAQ (reference sequence). CDR3 DNA: TGTGCCAGCAGCTTAGGACAGGGGGCGAATGGCTACACCTTC. It codes for CASSLGQGANGYTF. The full variable domain, in which reference TRBV7-9 and TRBJ1-2 provide the parts outside the CDR3, is DTGVSQNPRHKITKRGQNVTFRCDPISEHNRLYWYRQTLGQGPEFLTYFQNEAQLEKSRLLSDRFSAERPKGSFSTLEIQRTEQGDSAMYLCASSLGQGANGYTFGSGTRLTVV.

This clone was seen just once. This chain uses TRBV4-3 with TRBJ2-4; D perhaps matches TRBD1 (6 bases). V lost 0 bases and J lost 0, with 15 bases in between. Per the germline V gene, CDR1 is LGHNA and CDR2 is YSLEER. CDR3 size: 18 residues. The DNA of the CDR3 is TGCGCCAGCAGCCAAGATCCAGGGGTCCCGATAGCCAAAAACATTCAGTACTTC. The encoded protein is CASSQDPGVPIAKNIQYF.

This clone was seen once. The chain has TRBV2 and TRBJ1-1, with a possible D match to TRBD1 (6 bases). The CDR3 consists of 12 residues. Trimming took 3 bases from V and 10 from J, leaving 12 bases between them. The germline gives CDR1 SNHLY, CDR2 FYNNEI. The CDR3 reads CASSETGRGAFF. DNA of the CDR3: TGTGCCAGCAGTGAGACAGGAAGAGGAGCTTTCTTT.

The gene calls are TRBV6-5 and TRBJ2-2, with TRBD1 matching over 7 bases. CDR1 MNHEY and CDR2 SVGAGI come from the germline V gene. This CDR3 contains 14 residues. The trim removed 6 bases at V and 6 bases at J, leaving 7 bases unmatched. In DNA form, the CDR3 reads TGTGCCAGCAGCCAGACAGGGATCCCCGGGGAGCTGTTTTTT. It codes for CASSQTGIPGELFF.

V is TRBV19 and J is TRBJ2-7, with D possibly matching TRBD1 (6 bases). Germline values: CDR1 LNHDA, CDR2 SQIVND (reference sequence). The V gene lost 5 bases and the J gene lost 7 bases, with 21 bases spanning the gap. The CDR3 is 15 amino acids. This chain's CDR3 is CASSSRQASHGEQYF. CDR3 in DNA: TGTGCCAGTAGTTCCCGACAGGCAAGCCACGGGGAGCAGTACTTC.

The chain recombines TRBV30 with TRBJ2-3; D is possibly TRBD1 or TRBD2 (6 bases each). The CDR3 is 14 residues long. V was trimmed by 0 bases and J by 7 bases, leaving 14 bases between them. Per the germline V gene, CDR1 is GTSNPN and CDR2 is SVGIG (reference sequence). The CDR3 nucleotides are TGTGCCTGGAGTGTTAATAGAGGGGGGAATACGCAGTATTTT. It translates to CAWSVNRGGNTQYF.

The J gene is TRBJ1-4, the V gene TRBV5-1; the D gene is possibly TRBD1 (6 bases). V shed 0 bases and J shed 8 bases, with 11 bases lying between them. CDR1 SGHRS and CDR2 YFSETQ come from the germline V gene. The CDR3 length is 14 residues. CDR3 loop: CASSLAGQFEKLFF. The CDR3 nucleotides are TGCGCCAGCAGCTTGGCCGGACAGTTCGAAAAACTGTTTTTT.

The chain recombines TRBV28 with TRBJ1-6; D possibly corresponds to TRBD1 (6 bases). This CDR3 is built from 14 residues. CDR1 and CDR2 (germline): MDHEN, SYDVKM. Deletions cut 6 bases from V and 7 bases from J, with 13 bases between. The CDR3 loop is CASRYRTENSPLHF. DNA for the CDR3: TGTGCCAGCAGGTATCGGACAGAAAATTCACCCCTCCACTTT.

The chain links TRBV7-3 to TRBJ2-2, with D perhaps matching TRBD1 (5 bases). CDR3 length: 12 residues. Trimming pared 5 bases from V and 7 bases from J, leaving 8 bases between. Germline V gene lookup returns CDR1 SGHTA and CDR2 FQGTGA. DNA of the CDR3: TGTGCCAGCAGCACAAGGGGCGGGGAGCTGTTTTTT. Translating gives CASSTRGGELFF.